Here is one T cell receptor (beta chain) with its context. Per the authors' pipeline: Amplified reference gene primers provided the basis for estimating nucleated cell counts. Sequencing used immunoSEQ multiplex PCR; TCRdb keeps in-frame clones, though not all of them. V and J calls plus clone size are reproduced from that table; the DNA served to infer D and trimming. The sample lists 95,000 to 150,000 clones, approximately 81% occurring once. J was trimmed by 6 bases and V by 8 bases; bases with no gene match: 13. This CDR3 region has 14 residues. The germline V gene has CDR1 SNHLY and CDR2 FYNNEI. This sample was taken from a study of blood T cell repertoires in COVID-19. Study as a whole: The samples span acute and convalescent COVID-19 from the United States, Italy and Spain. Nucleic acid was either cDNA or gDNA, and it came from T cells, B-cell-depleted T cells, or PBMCs.

Material: peripheral blood. The TCR originated in a man in his 60s with acute or convalescent COVID-19. The genes are TRBV2 and TRBJ2-7; 7 bases are shared with TRBD1. CDR3 DNA sequence: TGTGCCAGCGGCTGGGGACAGACAATCTCCGAGCAGTACTTC. Protein sequence: CASGWGQTISEQYF.